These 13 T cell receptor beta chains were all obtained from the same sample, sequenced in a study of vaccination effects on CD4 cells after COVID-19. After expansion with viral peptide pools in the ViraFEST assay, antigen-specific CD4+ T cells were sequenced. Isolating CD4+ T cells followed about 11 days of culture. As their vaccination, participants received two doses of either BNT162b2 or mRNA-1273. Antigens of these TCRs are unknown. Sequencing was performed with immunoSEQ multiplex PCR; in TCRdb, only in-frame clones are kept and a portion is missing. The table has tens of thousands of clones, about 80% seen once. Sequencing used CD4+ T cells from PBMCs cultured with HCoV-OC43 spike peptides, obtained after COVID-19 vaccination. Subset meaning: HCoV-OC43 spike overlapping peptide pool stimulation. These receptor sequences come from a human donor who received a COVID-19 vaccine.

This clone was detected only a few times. CDR3 protein: CASSFEGYNQPQHF. CDR3 nucleotides: TGTGCCAGCAGCTTTGAGGGGTACAATCAGCCCCAGCATTTT. The chain recombines TRBV7-8 with TRBJ1-5; maybe TRBD1 (5 bases). V was trimmed by 3 bases and J by 3 bases, leaving 9 bases between them. The CDR3 covers 14 residues. The germline V gene encodes CDR1 SGHVS and CDR2 FQNEAQ.

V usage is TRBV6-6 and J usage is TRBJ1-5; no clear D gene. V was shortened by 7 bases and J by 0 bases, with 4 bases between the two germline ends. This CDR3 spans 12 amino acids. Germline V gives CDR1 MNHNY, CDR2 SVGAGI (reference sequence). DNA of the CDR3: TGTGCCAGCACCAATAGCAATCAGCCCCAGCATTTT. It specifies CASTNSNQPQHF.

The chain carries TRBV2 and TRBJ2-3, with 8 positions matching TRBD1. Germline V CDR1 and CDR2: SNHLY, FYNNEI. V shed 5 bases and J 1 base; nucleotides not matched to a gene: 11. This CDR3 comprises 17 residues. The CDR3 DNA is TGTGCCAGCAGTCCAGGGACAGGTTGGGATGGCACAGATACGCAGTATTTT. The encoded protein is CASSPGTGWDGTDTQYF.

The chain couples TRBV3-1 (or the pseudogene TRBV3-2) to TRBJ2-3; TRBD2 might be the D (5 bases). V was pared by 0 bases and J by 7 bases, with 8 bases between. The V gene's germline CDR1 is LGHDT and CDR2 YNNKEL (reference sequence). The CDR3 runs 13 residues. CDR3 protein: CASSQEPGNTQYF. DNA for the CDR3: TGTGCCAGCAGCCAAGAACCGGGGAATACGCAGTATTTT.

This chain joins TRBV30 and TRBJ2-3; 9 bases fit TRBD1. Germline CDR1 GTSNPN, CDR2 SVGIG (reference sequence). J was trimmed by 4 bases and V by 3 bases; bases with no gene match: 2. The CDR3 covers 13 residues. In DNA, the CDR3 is TGTGCCTGGAGGACAGGGGGGCCAGATACGCAGTATTTT. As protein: CAWRTGGPDTQYF.

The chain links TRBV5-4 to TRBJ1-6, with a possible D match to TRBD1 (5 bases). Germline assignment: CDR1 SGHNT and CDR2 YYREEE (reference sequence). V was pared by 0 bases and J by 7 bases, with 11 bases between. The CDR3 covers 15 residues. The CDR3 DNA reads TGTGCCAGCAGCTTGGAGGCCGGGGGGAATTCACCCCTCCACTTT. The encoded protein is CASSLEAGGNSPLHF.

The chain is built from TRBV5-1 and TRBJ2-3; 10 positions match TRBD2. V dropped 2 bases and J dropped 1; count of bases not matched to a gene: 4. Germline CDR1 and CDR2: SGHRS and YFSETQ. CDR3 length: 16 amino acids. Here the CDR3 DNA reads TGCGCCAGCAGCTTATTAACTAGCGGGGGCACAGATACGCAGTATTTT. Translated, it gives CASSLLTSGGTDTQYF.

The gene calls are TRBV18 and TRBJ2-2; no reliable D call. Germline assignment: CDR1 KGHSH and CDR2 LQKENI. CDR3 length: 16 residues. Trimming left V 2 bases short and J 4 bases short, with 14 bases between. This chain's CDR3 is CASSPWSDLRTGELFF. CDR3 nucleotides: TGTGCCAGCTCACCATGGAGCGACCTGCGCACCGGGGAGCTGTTTTTT.

As DNA, the CDR3 is TGTGCCAGCAGCATACAGGGGTGGCTTGAGCAGTACGTC. Its protein product is CASSIQGWLEQYV. This chain links TRBV7-8 with TRBJ2-7; 7 positions agree with TRBD1. There are 13 residues in the CDR3. CDR1 SGHVS and CDR2 FQNEAQ come from the germline V gene. V shed 5 bases, J shed 7 bases, and the junction held 8 bases outside the gene matches.

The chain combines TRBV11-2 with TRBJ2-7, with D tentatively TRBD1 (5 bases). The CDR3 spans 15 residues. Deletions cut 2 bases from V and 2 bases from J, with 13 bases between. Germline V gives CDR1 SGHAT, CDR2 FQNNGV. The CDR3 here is CASSLTDSPTYEQYV. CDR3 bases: TGTGCCAGCAGCTTAACCGACAGCCCAACCTACGAGCAGTACGTC.

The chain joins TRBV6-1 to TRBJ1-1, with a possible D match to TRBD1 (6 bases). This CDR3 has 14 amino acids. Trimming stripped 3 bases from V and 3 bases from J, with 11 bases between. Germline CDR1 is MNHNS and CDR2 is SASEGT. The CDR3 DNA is TGTGCCAGCAGTGATGCGGGGGCTTACACTGAAGCTTTCTTT. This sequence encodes CASSDAGAYTEAFF.

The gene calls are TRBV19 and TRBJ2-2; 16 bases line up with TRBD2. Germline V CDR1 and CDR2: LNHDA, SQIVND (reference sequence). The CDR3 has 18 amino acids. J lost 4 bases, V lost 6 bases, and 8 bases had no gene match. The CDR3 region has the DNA TGTGCCAGTAGCACCGGGACTAGCGGGGGGGCGAGCACCGGGGAGCTGTTTTTT. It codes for CASSTGTSGGASTGELFF.

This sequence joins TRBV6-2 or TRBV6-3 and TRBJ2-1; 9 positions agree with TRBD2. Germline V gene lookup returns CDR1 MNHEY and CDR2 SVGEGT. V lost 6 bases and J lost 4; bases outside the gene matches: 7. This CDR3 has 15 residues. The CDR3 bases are TGTGCCAGCAGCCGTAGCGGGGGCCATTACAATGAGCAGTTCTTC. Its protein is CASSRSGGHYNEQFF.